Below are 20 T cell receptor beta chains sequenced from a single sample in a study of T-cell reconstitution after alpha-beta-depleted transplantation in children. Using unique molecular identifiers, the investigators prepared the TCRbeta library. TCRdb called the PCR reads again in MiXCR, with one record for every CDR3 protein. Among 350,000 to 500,000 distinct CDR3 sequences listed, roughly 44% were seen once. Sequenced material: PBMCs, taken before TCRalphabeta/CD19-depleted stem cell transplant. The receptors derive from a girl aged 2-10 years with aplastic anemia, due to receive a stem cell transplant.

The chain is built from TRBV5-1 and TRBJ1-3; possible D gene TRBD1, 5 bases. CDR3 size: 17 residues. CDR1 is SGHRS and CDR2 is YFSETQ in the germline V gene. The V end lost 3 bases, the J end lost 3 bases, and 19 bases lay between the germline ends. In nucleotides, the CDR3 is TGCGCCAGCAGCTCACTACGGGGCGGGAAGTTTGGAAACACCATATATTTT. Translated, it gives CASSSLRGGKFGNTIYF.

In this sample, this clonotype turned up a few times. The chain couples TRBV29-1 to TRBJ1-1, with D perhaps TRBD1 (6 bases). Trimming pared 7 bases from V and 8 bases from J, leaving 17 bases between. The CDR3 is 12 amino acids. From germline, CDR1 is SQVTM and CDR2 ANQGSEA. The CDR3 region is CSGDIRSGEAFF. Here the CDR3 DNA reads TGCAGCGGGGACATTCGCTCGGGGGAAGCTTTCTTT. The full variable domain, in which reference TRBV29-1 and TRBJ1-1 provide the parts outside the CDR3, is SAVISQKPSRDICQRGTSLTIQCQVDSQVTMMFWYRQQPGQSLTLIATANQGSEATYESGFVIDKFPISRPNLTFSTLTVSNMSPEDSSIYLCSGDIRSGEAFFGQGTRLTVV.

V gene TRBV29-1 combines with J gene TRBJ2-4, with 7 nucleotides matching TRBD2. The germline V gene encodes CDR1 SQVTM and CDR2 ANQGSEA. V trimming: 5 bases; J trimming: 8 bases; junction bases outside the gene matches: 15. The CDR3 covers 15 residues. The CDR3 loop is CSVTGARQGGDIQYF. CDR3 DNA sequence: TGCAGCGTTACAGGAGCTCGGCAGGGAGGGGACATTCAGTACTTC. Combining the CDR3 with reference TRBV29-1 and TRBJ2-4 gives the whole variable domain SAVISQKPSRDICQRGTSLTIQCQVDSQVTMMFWYRQQPGQSLTLIATANQGSEATYESGFVIDKFPISRPNLTFSTLTVSNMSPEDSSIYLCSVTGARQGGDIQYFGAGTRLSVL.

This chain links TRBV9 with TRBJ2-5; D might be TRBD1 (6 bases). CDR1 is SGDLS and CDR2 is YYNGEE in the germline V gene. V was cut by 0 bases and J by 2 bases, with 8 bases left in between. This CDR3 contains 14 residues. The CDR3 DNA reads TGTGCCAGCAGCGTAGGACAGGAACAAGAGACCCAGTACTTC. Amino acids: CASSVGQEQETQYF.

This clonotype was recorded at least ten times. The J gene is TRBJ1-2, the V gene TRBV5-1; 9 bases match TRBD1. Germline values: CDR1 SGHRS, CDR2 YFSETQ. CDR3 length equals 15 residues. With V trimmed by 7 bases and J by 0 bases, 7 bases remained unmatched. This chain's CDR3 is CASYAGDRANYGYTF. In DNA, the CDR3 is TGCGCCAGCTATGCTGGGGACAGGGCTAACTATGGCTACACCTTC. The variable domain in full, completed from reference TRBV5-1 and TRBJ1-2, reads KAGVTQTPRYLIKTRGQQVTLSCSPISGHRSVSWYQQTPGQGLQFLFEYFSETQRNKGNFPGRFSGRQFSNSRSEMNVSTLELGDSALYLCASYAGDRANYGYTFGSGTRLTVV.

The chain couples TRBV7-9 to TRBJ2-5; maybe TRBD2 (5 bases). The CDR3 is made up of 15 amino acids. V lost 5 bases, J lost 5 bases, and 18 bases lay in between. Looked up from germline, CDR1 is SEHNR and CDR2 is FQNEAQ (reference sequence). The CDR3 DNA reads TGTGCCAGCAGCACCAAGGGAGATCCTAGGGAGACCCAGTACTTC. It specifies CASSTKGDPRETQYF. The full variable domain, its missing parts supplied by reference TRBV7-9 and TRBJ2-5, is DTGVSQNPRHKITKRGQNVTFRCDPISEHNRLYWYRQTLGQGPEFLTYFQNEAQLEKSRLLSDRFSAERPKGSFSTLEIQRTEQGDSAMYLCASSTKGDPRETQYFGPGTRLLVL.

The rearrangement joins TRBV7-2 to TRBJ2-5, with 8 bases that match TRBD1. The V and J ends lost 2 bases and 5 bases, in that order; junction bases with no gene match: 1. The CDR3 covers 13 residues. Germline V gives CDR1 SGHTA, CDR2 FQGNSA. CDR3 in DNA: TGTGCCAGCAGCTTACACAGGGGGGAGACCCAGTACTTC. Amino acid sequence: CASSLHRGETQYF.

The chain is built from TRBV29-1 and TRBJ1-5; tentative D call: TRBD1 (5 bases). CDR1 is SQVTM and CDR2 is ANQGSEA in the germline V gene. The CDR3 is 15 amino acids. V was pared by 6 bases and J by 1 base, with 16 bases between. This CDR3 reads CSVSGTPESNQPQHF. DNA of the CDR3: TGCAGCGTCTCAGGGACGCCGGAGAGCAATCAGCCCCAGCATTTT.

The rearrangement uses TRBV28 and TRBJ2-7; 10 bases line up with TRBD2. Trimming removed 6 bases from V and 2 bases from J; junction bases left unmatched: 10. The CDR3 loop spans 16 amino acids. Per germline, CDR1 MDHEN and CDR2 SYDVKM. CDR3 sequence: CASSHPGLAETYEQYF. The CDR3 region has the DNA TGTGCCAGCAGCCACCCAGGACTAGCGGAAACCTACGAGCAGTACTTC.

This clonotype was picked up one time. The chain employs TRBV7-2 and TRBJ1-6, with D maybe TRBD1 (5 bases). The germline CDR1 and CDR2 sequences are SGHTA and FQGNSA. This CDR3 spans 13 amino acids. V dropped 5 bases and J dropped 14 bases, with 16 bases sitting between them. This CDR3 reads CASSRGSYQALHF. The CDR3 DNA sequence: TGTGCCAGCAGCCGGGGGTCCTACCAGGCCCTCCACTTT.

This clonotype showed up many times. This chain uses TRBV12-3 or TRBV12-4 with TRBJ2-3, with 11 bases that match TRBD2. After removal of 6 bases from V and 5 bases from J, the junction contained 4 bases not matched to a gene. The CDR3 loop spans 14 amino acids. In nucleotides, the CDR3 is TGTGCCAGCAGGCTAGCGGGAGGTATAGATACGCAGTATTTT. Amino acids: CASRLAGGIDTQYF.

The CDR3 loop is CASSEGGGPSSYEQYF. The CDR3 DNA reads TGTGCCAGCAGTGAAGGGGGTGGACCTAGCTCCTACGAGCAGTACTTC. The chain recombines TRBV25-1 with TRBJ2-7; D is tentatively TRBD1 or TRBD2 (5 bases each). The CDR3 runs 16 residues. V was cut by 2 bases and J by 0 bases, with 14 bases left in between. Germline loops: CDR1 MGHDK, CDR2 SYGVNS.

This clonotype occurred many times. CDR3 DNA: TGCAGCGTTGAAAACAGGGTTGAAACTGACCGTTATGGCTACACCTTC. Translating gives CSVENRVETDRYGYTF. The J gene is TRBJ1-2, the V gene TRBV29-1; D is perhaps TRBD1 (6 bases). Germline CDR1 and CDR2: SQVTM and ANQGSEA. This CDR3 has 16 amino acids. V dropped 2 bases and J dropped 5 bases, with 21 bases sitting between them.

This clonotype was found a few times. V usage is TRBV3-1 and J usage is TRBJ2-1; TRBD2 agrees at 7 bases. Germline CDR1 is LGHDT and CDR2 is YNNKEL (reference sequence). The ends lost 1 base at V and 5 bases at J; junction bases unmatched: 5. CDR3 length: 15 amino acids. DNA for the CDR3: TGTGCCAGCAGCCAAGCCCCCGGGACTAACAATGAGCAGTTCTTC. Protein product: CASSQAPGTNNEQFF.

There are a few counts of this clonotype. This chain connects TRBV20-1 to TRBJ2-2, with 9 bases aligning to TRBD1. The junction had 4 bases not matched to a gene; V was cut back by 3 bases and J by 5 bases. The CDR3 is 14 residues long. Germline lookup yields CDR1 DFQATT and CDR2 SNEGSKA (reference sequence). CDR3 in DNA: TGCAGTGCTAGCGACGACAGGGGGACCGGGGAGCTGTTTTTT. Its translation is CSASDDRGTGELFF.

There are many counts of this clonotype. The chain combines TRBV5-1 with TRBJ1-1; 7 bases map to TRBD1. Germline CDR1 reads SGHRS; CDR2 reads YFSETQ. The CDR3 runs 17 residues. The ends lost 0 bases at V and 1 base at J; junction bases unmatched: 9. The CDR3 coding sequence is TGCGCCAGCAGCTTGGCCAACGTGGGACAGCCGAACACTGAAGCTTTCTTT. As protein: CASSLANVGQPNTEAFF.

The chain has TRBV20-1 and TRBJ2-7; 10 bases agree with TRBD2. This CDR3 is 12 amino acids long. Losses at the gene ends were 5 bases for V and 4 bases for J; bases not matched to a gene: 2. CDR1 is DFQATT, CDR2 SNEGSKA, per germline (reference sequence). CDR3 sequence (DNA): TGCAGTGCTCTAGCGGGAGAATACGAGCAGTACTTC. Residues: CSALAGEYEQYF.

Ten or more counts support this clonotype. Here the CDR3 DNA reads TGTGCCAGCAGCTTGGGGACAAACTGGAACACTGAAGCTTTCTTT. It translates to CASSLGTNWNTEAFF. The chain links TRBV5-4 to TRBJ1-1; tentatively, D is TRBD1 (5 bases). Between the trimmed V and J ends, which lost 0 bases and 1 base, there was a span of 10 bases. This CDR3 comprises 15 residues. Germline CDR1 reads SGHNT; CDR2 reads YYREEE (reference sequence).

In this sample, this clonotype turned up once. The CDR3 DNA is TGCGCCAGCAGCGGCCCGACAGGGAGCTACGAGCAGTACTTC. Amino acid sequence: CASSGPTGSYEQYF. The chain is built from TRBV5-1 and TRBJ2-7, with 7 positions matching TRBD1. With 4 bases clipped from V and 3 bases from J, the junction kept 7 bases outside the gene matches. The V gene's germline CDR1 is SGHRS and CDR2 YFSETQ. This CDR3 spans 14 amino acids.

Turning to this clonotype: A read error may produce the germline difference seen at one junction end. V usage is TRBV4-2 and J usage is TRBJ1-3; D remains ambiguous. Germline assignment: CDR1 LGHNA and CDR2 YNFKEQ. CDR3 length equals 14 residues. CDR3 nucleotides: TGTGCCAGCAGCCAACCGACGGAAAAAAACACCATAAATTTT. This encodes CASSQPTEKNTINF.